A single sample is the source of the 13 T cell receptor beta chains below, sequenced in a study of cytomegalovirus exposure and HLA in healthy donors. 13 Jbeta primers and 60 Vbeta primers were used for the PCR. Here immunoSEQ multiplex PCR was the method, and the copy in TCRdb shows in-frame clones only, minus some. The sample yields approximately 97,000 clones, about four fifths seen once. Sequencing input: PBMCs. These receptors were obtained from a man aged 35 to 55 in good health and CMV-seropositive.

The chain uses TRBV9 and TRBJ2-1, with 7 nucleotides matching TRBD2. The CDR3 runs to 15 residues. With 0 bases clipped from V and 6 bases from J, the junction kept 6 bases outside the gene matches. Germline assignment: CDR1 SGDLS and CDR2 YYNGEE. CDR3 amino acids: CASSVVAGAGNEQFF. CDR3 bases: TGTGCCAGCAGCGTAGTGGCGGGAGCCGGCAATGAGCAGTTCTTC.

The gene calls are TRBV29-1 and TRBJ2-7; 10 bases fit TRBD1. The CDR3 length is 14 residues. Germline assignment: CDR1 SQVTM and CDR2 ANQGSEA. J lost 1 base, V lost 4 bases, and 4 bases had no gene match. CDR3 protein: CSVAGTGVSYEQYF. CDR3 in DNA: TGCAGCGTTGCAGGGACAGGGGTGTCCTACGAGCAGTACTTC.

The CDR3 region is CASSYSEHLNTEAFF. In nucleotides, the CDR3 is TGTGCCAGCAGTTACTCCGAACACCTGAACACTGAAGCTTTCTTT. J is TRBJ1-1 and V is TRBV6-5, with no clear D. The V gene lost 0 bases and the J gene lost 0 bases, with 8 bases spanning the gap. The CDR3 length is 15 residues. The germline V gene encodes CDR1 MNHEY and CDR2 SVGAGI.

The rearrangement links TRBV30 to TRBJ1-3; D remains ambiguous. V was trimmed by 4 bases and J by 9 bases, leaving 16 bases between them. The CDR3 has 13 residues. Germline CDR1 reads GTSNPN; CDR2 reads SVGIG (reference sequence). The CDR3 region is CAWNRRLGSTIYF. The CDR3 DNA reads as TGTGCCTGGAATCGGAGACTCGGTAGCACCATATATTTT.

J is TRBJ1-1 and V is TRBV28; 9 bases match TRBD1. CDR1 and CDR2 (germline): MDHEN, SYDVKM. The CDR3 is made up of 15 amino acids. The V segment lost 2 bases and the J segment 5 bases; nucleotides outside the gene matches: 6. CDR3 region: CASSLTTGGGTEAFF. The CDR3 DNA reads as TGTGCCAGCAGTTTAACGACAGGGGGAGGGACTGAAGCTTTCTTT. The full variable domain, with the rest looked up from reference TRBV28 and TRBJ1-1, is DVKVTQSSRYLVKRTGEKVFLECVQDMDHENMFWYRQDPGLGLRLIYFSYDVKMKEKGDIPEGYSVSREKKERFSLILESASTNQTSMYLCASSLTTGGGTEAFFGQGTRLTVV.

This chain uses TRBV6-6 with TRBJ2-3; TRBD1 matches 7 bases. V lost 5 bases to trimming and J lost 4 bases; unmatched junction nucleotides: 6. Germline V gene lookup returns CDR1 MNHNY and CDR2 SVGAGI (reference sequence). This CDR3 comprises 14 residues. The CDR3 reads CASSTRDSPDTQYF. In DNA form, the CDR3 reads TGTGCCAGCAGTACCCGGGACAGCCCAGATACGCAGTATTTT.

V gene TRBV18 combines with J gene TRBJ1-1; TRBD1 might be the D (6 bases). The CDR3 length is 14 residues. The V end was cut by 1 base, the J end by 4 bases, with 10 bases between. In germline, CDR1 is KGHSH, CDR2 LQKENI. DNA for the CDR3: TGTGCCAGCTCACCACGACGGACAGCCACTGAAGCTTTCTTT. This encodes CASSPRRTATEAFF.

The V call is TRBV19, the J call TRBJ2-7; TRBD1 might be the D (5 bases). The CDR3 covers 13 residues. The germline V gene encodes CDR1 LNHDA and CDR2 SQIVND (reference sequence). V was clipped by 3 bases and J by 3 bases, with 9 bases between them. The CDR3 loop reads CASSMTVNYEQYF. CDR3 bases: TGTGCCAGTAGTATGACAGTTAACTACGAGCAGTACTTC.

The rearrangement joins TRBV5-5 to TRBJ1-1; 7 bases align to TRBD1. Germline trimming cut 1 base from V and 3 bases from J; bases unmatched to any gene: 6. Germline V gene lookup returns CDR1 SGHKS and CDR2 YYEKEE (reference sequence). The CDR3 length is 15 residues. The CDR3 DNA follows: TGTGCCAGCAGCTTGAGTACAGGGGTGGACACTGAAGCTTTCTTT. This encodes CASSLSTGVDTEAFF. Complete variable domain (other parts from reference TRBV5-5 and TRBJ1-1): DAGVTQSPTHLIKTRGQQVTLRCSPISGHKSVSWYQQVLGQGPQFIFQYYEKEERGRGNFPDRFSARQFPNYSSELNVNALLLGDSALYLCASSLSTGVDTEAFFGQGTRLTVV.

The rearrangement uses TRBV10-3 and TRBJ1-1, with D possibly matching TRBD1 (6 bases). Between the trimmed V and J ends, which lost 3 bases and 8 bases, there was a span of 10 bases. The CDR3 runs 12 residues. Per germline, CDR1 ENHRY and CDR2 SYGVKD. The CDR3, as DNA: TGTGCCATCAGTGATAACAGGGAGGAAGCTTTCTTT. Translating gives CAISDNREEAFF.

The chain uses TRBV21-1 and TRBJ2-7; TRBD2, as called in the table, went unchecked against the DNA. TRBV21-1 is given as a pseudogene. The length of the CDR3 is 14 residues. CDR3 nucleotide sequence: TGTGCCAGCAGCACGGGACTAGCGGGTAAAGAGCAGTACTTC. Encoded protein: CASSTGLAGKEQYF.

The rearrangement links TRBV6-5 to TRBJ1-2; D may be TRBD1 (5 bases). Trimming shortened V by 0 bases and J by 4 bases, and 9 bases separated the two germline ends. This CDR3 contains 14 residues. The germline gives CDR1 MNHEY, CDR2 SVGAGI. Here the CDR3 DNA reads TGTGCCAGCAGTTACTCGCGGAGGGGCTATGGCTACACCTTC. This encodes CASSYSRRGYGYTF.

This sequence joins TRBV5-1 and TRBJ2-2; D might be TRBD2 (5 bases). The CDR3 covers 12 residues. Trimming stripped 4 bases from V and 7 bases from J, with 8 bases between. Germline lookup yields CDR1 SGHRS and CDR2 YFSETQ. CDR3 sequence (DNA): TGCGCCAGCAGCGTACTAGGCGGGGAGCTGTTTTTT. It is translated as CASSVLGGELFF.